One and the same sample provided the 14 T cell receptor beta chains below, sequenced in a study of CD8+ T cells in alopecia areata. cDNA serving as the sequencing template came from extracted, reverse transcribed RNA. TCRdb's table, derived via immunoSEQ multiplex PCR, lists solely in-frame clones and lacks some. The sample consists of about 190,000 clones, roughly 60% of them appearing once. Treatment denoted: oral pan-JAK inhibitor, 5-10 mg twice daily. The source material was CD4+ T cells sorted from blood, sampled at week 24, from a patient treated with tofacitinib. The receptors were gathered from a human donor with alopecia areata.

The rearrangement joins TRBV6-5 to TRBJ1-5; 8 nucleotides line up with TRBD1. Germline CDR1 reads MNHEY; CDR2 reads SVGAGI. The ends lost 5 bases at V and 6 bases at J; junction bases unmatched: 9. The CDR3 has 15 amino acids. The CDR3 nucleotides are TGTGCCAGCAGTCGGTTTGGGACAGGCGCTCAGCCCCAGCATTTT. Translation gives CASSRFGTGAQPQHF.

This clone came up a few times. The V call is TRBV27, the J call TRBJ2-2, with D unresolved. Germline CDR1 reads MNHEY; CDR2 reads SMNVEV (reference sequence). Trimming took off 3 bases at V and 2 bases at J, with 7 bases between the two ends. The CDR3 covers 14 residues. The CDR3: CASSFEYNTGELFF. CDR3 DNA sequence: TGTGCCAGCAGTTTCGAATATAACACCGGGGAGCTGTTTTTT.

The J gene is TRBJ1-1, the V gene TRBV4-1, with a possible D match to TRBD1 (6 bases). Germline V CDR1 and CDR2: MGHRA, YSYEKL. Trimming removed 4 bases from V and 5 bases from J, with 17 bases in between. The CDR3 loop spans 15 amino acids. The CDR3, as DNA: TGCGCCAGCAGCCCAAACCCACAGGGAGGAACTGAAGCTTTCTTT. Translating gives CASSPNPQGGTEAFF.

The chain uses TRBV9 and TRBJ1-1; D gene uncertain. Deletions cut 3 bases from V and 5 bases from J, with 11 bases between. Germline-derived CDR1 and CDR2 are SGDLS and YYNGEE. This CDR3 region has 13 residues. CDR3 sequence (DNA): TGTGCCAGCAGCGACAGAGACGGTACTGAAGCTTTCTTT. Its protein is CASSDRDGTEAFF.

V usage is TRBV30 and J usage is TRBJ2-7; 9 positions match TRBD2. This CDR3 comprises 14 residues. Trimming removed 0 bases from V and 6 bases from J; junction bases left unmatched: 6. CDR1 GTSNPN and CDR2 SVGIG come from the germline V gene (reference sequence). The CDR3 sequence: CAWSVAGGSSEQYF. The CDR3 DNA reads TGTGCCTGGAGTGTAGCGGGGGGTTCTTCCGAGCAGTACTTC.

V is TRBV27 and J is TRBJ1-6; 7 positions match TRBD1. Germline CDR1 and CDR2: MNHEY and SMNVEV (reference sequence). V shed 4 bases and J 3 bases; nucleotides not matched to a gene: 9. The CDR3 is made up of 17 amino acids. The DNA for the CDR3 is TGTGCCAGCAGTTCCCGACAGGGAAGAGACTATAATTCACCCCTCCACTTT. Its translation: CASSSRQGRDYNSPLHF.

This clone was seen a handful of times. This chain uses TRBV7-2 with TRBJ1-2, with unresolved D. Germline-derived CDR1 and CDR2 are SGHTA and FQGNSA. Deletions cut 0 bases from V and 3 bases from J, with 5 bases between. CDR3 length: 13 residues. In DNA form, the CDR3 reads TGTGCCAGCAGCTTAGCTGGGGACTATGGCTACACCTTC. Translating gives CASSLAGDYGYTF.

The chain employs TRBV7-8 and TRBJ2-6, with a weak D call TRBD1 (6 bases). The CDR3 is made up of 18 amino acids. Trimming removed 1 base at V and 0 bases at J, with 13 bases between. Germline V gene sequence: CDR1 SGHVS, CDR2 FQNEAQ. The CDR3 spells CASSLVPGTISGANVLTF. The CDR3, as DNA: TGTGCCAGCAGCTTAGTACCAGGGACAATCTCTGGGGCCAACGTCCTGACTTTC.

The chain joins TRBV12-2 to TRBJ1-2; the listed D gene, TRBD1, was not tested against the DNA. TRBV12-2 is deemed a pseudogene. The CDR3 is 16 amino acids. In DNA, the CDR3 is TGTGCAAGTCGCTTAGTGTACAGGGGTATTAACTATGGCTACACCTTC. Translated: CASRLVYRGINYGYTF.

This clone has only a few counts. In DNA, the CDR3 is TGTGCCAGCAGCCTCACCGTATTTGGCTACACCTTC. This translates into CASSLTVFGYTF. The rearrangement joins TRBV7-8 to TRBJ1-2, with D unclear. Trimming took off 5 bases at V and 7 bases at J, with 11 bases between the two ends. The CDR3 is 12 amino acids. Germline lookup yields CDR1 SGHVS and CDR2 FQNEAQ.

CDR3 sequence (DNA): TGTGCCAGCAGTTCTAAGCGGAATCAGCCCCAGCATTTT. Its translation is CASSSKRNQPQHF. V and J are TRBV6-5 and TRBJ1-5; unclear D gene. Germline CDR1 reads MNHEY; CDR2 reads SVGAGI. Trimming took off 4 bases at V and 4 bases at J, with 8 bases between the two ends. The CDR3 covers 13 residues.

The chain carries TRBV15 and TRBJ2-4; D assignment may be TRBD1 or TRBD2 (5 bases each). Germline CDR1 reads LNHNV; CDR2 reads YYDKDF (reference sequence). Trimming took 0 bases from V and 1 from J, leaving 10 bases between them. This CDR3 is 16 amino acids long. The CDR3 bases are TGTGCCACCAGCAGAGAGAGAGGGGTGGCCAAAAACATTCAGTACTTC. This gives the protein CATSRERGVAKNIQYF.

CDR3 region: CASSYLTGELFF. In nucleotides, the CDR3 is TGTGCCAGCAGCTACCTTACCGGGGAGCTGTTTTTT. The chain employs TRBV7-9 and TRBJ2-2; D unclear. The germline CDR1 and CDR2 sequences are SEHNR and FQNEAQ (reference sequence). V lost 4 bases and J lost 5, with 5 bases in between. CDR3 size: 12 residues.

This clone turned up a few times. The V and J genes are TRBV29-1 and TRBJ2-2; TRBD2 is a possible D gene (5 bases). The CDR3 totals 14 residues. Germline V gene sequence: CDR1 SQVTM, CDR2 ANQGSEA. Trimming pared 5 bases from V and 6 bases from J, leaving 16 bases between. CDR3 bases: TGCAGCGTTCGCACTACCCGGCGGGCCGGGGAGCTGTTTTTT. Its protein is CSVRTTRRAGELFF.